Listed below are T cell receptor beta chains from one sample, sequenced in a study of T-cell memory formation after mild COVID-19. TCRdb re-called the 5' RACE reads with MiXCR, one entry per CDR3 protein. The data show 300,000 to 400,000 distinct CDR3 sequences, 13% seen once. The sample consisted of PBMCs or a T cell subset sorted from them (not recorded which). All receptors derive from a young man who had mild COVID-19 (a few samples of this study predate the infection). Cell type and time point are not known. CDR3s include the opening cysteine and the closing phenylalanine or tryptophan. The D gene is left open where the match is weak. Where a row states a size, it is once, few, many or the class of an expanded clone; other rows omit it.

J gene: TRBJ2-7
clone size: few
D gene: TRBD1
V gene: TRBV3-1
CDR3 protein: CASSQGQGARF
CDR3 DNA: TGTGCCAGCAGCCAAGGGCAGGGGGCGCGTTTC

J gene: TRBJ1-6
clone size: few
D gene: -
V gene: TRBV12-3/TRBV12-4
CDR3 protein: CASSLAPVGDSPLHF
CDR3 DNA: TGTGCCAGCAGTTTAGCCCCAGTTGGGGATTCACCCCTCCACTTT

J gene: TRBJ2-3
clone size: -
D gene: TRBD1
V gene: TRBV7-3
CDR3 protein: CASSSQSRDRARLDTQYF
CDR3 DNA: TGTGCCAGCAGCTCACAGTCCCGGGACAGGGCCCGCTTAGATACGCAGTATTTT

J gene: TRBJ2-1
clone size: -
D gene: -
V gene: TRBV14
CDR3 protein: CASSQDWTTGEQFF
CDR3 DNA: TGTGCCAGCAGCCAAGATTGGACCACGGGGGAGCAGTTCTTC

J gene: TRBJ1-1
clone size: -
D gene: -
V gene: TRBV27
CDR3 protein: CASQTGWNTEAFF
CDR3 DNA: TGTGCCAGCCAGACAGGATGGAACACTGAAGCTTTCTTT

J gene: TRBJ2-3
clone size: -
D gene: -
V gene: TRBV15
CDR3 protein: CATSFRDTDTQYF
CDR3 DNA: TGTGCCACCAGTTTCCGGGATACAGATACGCAGTATTTT

J gene: TRBJ1-5
clone size: few
D gene: TRBD1
V gene: TRBV12-3/TRBV12-4
CDR3 protein: CASSYRTGVPNQPQHF
CDR3 DNA: TGTGCCAGCAGCTACAGGACAGGGGTGCCCAATCAGCCCCAGCATTTT

J gene: TRBJ2-5
clone size: -
D gene: TRBD1
V gene: TRBV7-8
CDR3 protein: CASRVTGGQETQYF
CDR3 DNA: TGTGCCAGCAGAGTAACAGGGGGGCAAGAGACCCAGTACTTC

J gene: TRBJ2-3
clone size: many
D gene: -
V gene: TRBV7-2
CDR3 protein: CASSLVVTDTQYF
CDR3 DNA: TGTGCCAGCAGCTTGGTGGTCACAGATACGCAGTATTTT

J gene: TRBJ2-3
clone size: -
D gene: -
V gene: TRBV9
CDR3 protein: CASSFGTPDTQYF
CDR3 DNA: TGTGCCAGCAGCTTCGGGACCCCAGATACGCAGTATTTT

J gene: TRBJ1-6
clone size: -
D gene: TRBD1
V gene: TRBV19
CDR3 protein: CASSEGQLRNSPLHF
CDR3 DNA: TGTGCCAGTAGTGAGGGACAGCTGCGGAATTCACCCCTCCACTTT

J gene: TRBJ2-1
clone size: -
D gene: -
V gene: TRBV20-1
CDR3 protein: CSARAISSYNEQFF
CDR3 DNA: TGCAGTGCCAGAGCGATAAGCTCCTACAATGAGCAGTTCTTC

J gene: TRBJ2-5
clone size: -
D gene: -
V gene: TRBV7-2
CDR3 protein: CASSLGGVAGEETQYF
CDR3 DNA: TGTGCCAGCAGCTTAGGGGGGGTAGCCGGAGAAGAGACCCAGTACTTC

J gene: TRBJ2-7
clone size: many
D gene: -
V gene: TRBV5-1
CDR3 protein: CASSLGRTQAYEQYF
CDR3 DNA: TGCGCCAGCAGCTTGGGCAGGACCCAGGCCTACGAGCAGTACTTC

J gene: TRBJ2-3
clone size: many
D gene: TRBD2
V gene: TRBV7-8
CDR3 protein: CASSPGASGFTDTQYF
CDR3 DNA: TGTGCCAGCAGCCCCGGGGCTAGCGGTTTCACAGATACGCAGTATTTT

J gene: TRBJ1-6
clone size: -
D gene: -
V gene: TRBV9
CDR3 protein: CASSVGRGDSPLHF
CDR3 DNA: TGTGCCAGCAGCGTCGGCAGGGGTGATTCACCCCTCCACTTT

J gene: TRBJ1-6
clone size: -
D gene: -
V gene: TRBV7-9
CDR3 protein: CASSLQSGNNSPLHF
CDR3 DNA: TGTGCCAGCAGCTTACAGTCAGGGAATAATTCACCCCTCCACTTT

J gene: TRBJ1-1
clone size: -
D gene: -
V gene: TRBV20-1
CDR3 protein: CSARITGRREAFF
CDR3 DNA: TGCAGTGCTAGGATCACAGGGAGACGTGAAGCTTTCTTT

J gene: TRBJ1-2
clone size: -
D gene: -
V gene: TRBV7-9
CDR3 protein: CASSFTTEGYGYTF
CDR3 DNA: TGTGCCAGCAGCTTTACGACAGAGGGCTATGGCTACACCTTC

J gene: TRBJ1-1
clone size: many
D gene: -
V gene: TRBV24-1
CDR3 protein: CATRSDQNTEAFF
CDR3 DNA: TGTGCCACCAGATCGGACCAGAACACTGAAGCTTTCTTT

J gene: TRBJ2-3
clone size: few
D gene: TRBD1
V gene: TRBV6-7
CDR3 protein: CASSYSGTGCRTDTQYF
CDR3 DNA: TGTGCCAGCAGTTACTCCGGGACAGGGTGTCGTACAGATACGCAGTATTTT

J gene: TRBJ1-5
clone size: -
D gene: -
V gene: TRBV19
CDR3 protein: CASSTGAGSLHF
CDR3 DNA: TGTGCCAGTAGTACAGGGGCAGGGTCCCTACATTTT

J gene: TRBJ2-5
clone size: -
D gene: -
V gene: TRBV5-4
CDR3 protein: CASSRVGAGTPGTQYF
CDR3 DNA: TGTGCCAGCAGCCGGGTGGGGGCAGGGACCCCAGGAACCCAGTACTTC

J gene: TRBJ1-1
clone size: few
D gene: -
V gene: TRBV5-4
CDR3 protein: CASSRIGKNTEAFF
CDR3 DNA: TGTGCCAGCAGTCGGATTGGAAAGAACACTGAAGCTTTCTTT

J gene: TRBJ2-1
clone size: few
D gene: TRBD1
V gene: TRBV7-9
CDR3 protein: CASSPRDRGNEQFF
CDR3 DNA: TGTGCCAGCAGCCCTCGGGACAGGGGAAATGAGCAGTTCTTC

J gene: TRBJ2-2
clone size: few
D gene: TRBD2
V gene: TRBV24-1
CDR3 protein: CATGTSGRTGELFF
CDR3 DNA: TGTGCCACCGGGACTAGCGGAAGAACCGGGGAGCTGTTTTTT

J gene: TRBJ2-1
clone size: few
D gene: TRBD2
V gene: TRBV7-8
CDR3 protein: CASSLGAGGSYEQFF
CDR3 DNA: TGTGCCAGCAGTCTTGGGGCGGGGGGCTCCTATGAGCAGTTCTTC

J gene: TRBJ1-1
clone size: few
D gene: -
V gene: TRBV6-5
CDR3 protein: CASSESRRNTEAFF
CDR3 DNA: TGTGCCAGCAGCGAAAGCCGACGGAACACTGAAGCTTTCTTT

J gene: TRBJ1-6
clone size: -
D gene: -
V gene: TRBV20-1
CDR3 protein: CSGTRGVGNSPLHF
CDR3 DNA: TGCAGTGGGACGAGGGGCGTTGGAAATTCACCCCTCCACTTT

J gene: TRBJ1-2
clone size: -
D gene: -
V gene: TRBV9
CDR3 protein: CASSVAGRGYTF
CDR3 DNA: TGTGCCAGCAGCGTAGCGGGGAGGGGCTACACCTTC

J gene: TRBJ2-5
clone size: few
D gene: -
V gene: TRBV7-2
CDR3 protein: CASSTETGLETQYF
CDR3 DNA: TGTGCCAGCAGCACAGAGACGGGGTTAGAGACCCAGTACTTC

J gene: TRBJ2-5
clone size: -
D gene: -
V gene: TRBV29-1
CDR3 protein: CSVVMGPGGETQYF
CDR3 DNA: TGCAGCGTTGTTATGGGACCCGGAGGGGAGACCCAGTACTTC